This TCR beta chain is from a study of blood T cell repertoires in COVID-19. Germline assignment: CDR1 SQVTM and CDR2 ANQGSEA. The ends were cut back, 3 bases at V and 2 bases at J, with 13 bases in the middle. The CDR3 totals 14 residues. Original handling: Amplification of reference gene primers was used by the study to estimate nucleated cell counts. TCRdb's copy holds only in-frame clones and misses some; the assay was immunoSEQ multiplex PCR. That table gives V, J and clone size, and the DNA gave D and trimming. The sample comprises 130,000 to 150,000 clones, about four fifths of which are singletons, and 7% to 10% rests with the top ten.

This rearrangement joins TRBV29-1 to TRBJ1-1, with D uncertain. This clonotype originated in a human donor with acute or convalescent COVID-19. The donor label of this sample is uncertain. The material sequenced was peripheral blood. The CDR3 is CSVELPGFNTEAFF. In DNA form, the CDR3 reads TGCAGCGTTGAGCTCCCCGGGTTCAACACTGAAGCTTTCTTT.